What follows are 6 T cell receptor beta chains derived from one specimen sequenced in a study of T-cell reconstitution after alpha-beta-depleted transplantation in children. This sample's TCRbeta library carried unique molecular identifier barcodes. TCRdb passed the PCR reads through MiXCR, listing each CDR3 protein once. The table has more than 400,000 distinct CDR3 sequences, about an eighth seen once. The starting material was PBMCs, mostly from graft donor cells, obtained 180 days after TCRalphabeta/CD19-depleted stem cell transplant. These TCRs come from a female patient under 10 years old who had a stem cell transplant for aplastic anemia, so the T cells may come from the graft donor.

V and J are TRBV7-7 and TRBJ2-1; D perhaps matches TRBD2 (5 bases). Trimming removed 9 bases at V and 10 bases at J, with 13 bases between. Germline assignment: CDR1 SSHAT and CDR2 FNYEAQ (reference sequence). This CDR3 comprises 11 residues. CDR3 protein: CASPIPGEQFF. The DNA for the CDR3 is TGTGCCAGTCCCATTCCGGGAGAGCAGTTCTTC.

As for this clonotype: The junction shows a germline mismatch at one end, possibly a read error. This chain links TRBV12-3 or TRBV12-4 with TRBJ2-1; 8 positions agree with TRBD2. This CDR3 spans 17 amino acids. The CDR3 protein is CASSLLREASSNNEQFF. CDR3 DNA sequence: TGTGCCAGCAGTCTCTTGCGGGAGGCGAGCTCCAACAATGAGCAGTTCTTC.

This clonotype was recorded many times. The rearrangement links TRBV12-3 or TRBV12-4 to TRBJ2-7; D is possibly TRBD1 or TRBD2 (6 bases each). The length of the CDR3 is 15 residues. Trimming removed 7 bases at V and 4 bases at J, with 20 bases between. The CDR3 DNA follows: TGTGCCAGCACCTCCGGAGGGACACCCCATTACGAGCAGTACTTC. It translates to CASTSGGTPHYEQYF.

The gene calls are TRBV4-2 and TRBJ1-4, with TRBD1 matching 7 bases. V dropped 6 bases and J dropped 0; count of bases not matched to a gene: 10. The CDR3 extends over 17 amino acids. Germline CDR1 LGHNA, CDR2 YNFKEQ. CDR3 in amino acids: CASSRTGDAATNEKLFF. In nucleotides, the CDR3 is TGTGCCAGCAGTCGAACAGGGGACGCAGCAACTAATGAAAAACTGTTTTTT.

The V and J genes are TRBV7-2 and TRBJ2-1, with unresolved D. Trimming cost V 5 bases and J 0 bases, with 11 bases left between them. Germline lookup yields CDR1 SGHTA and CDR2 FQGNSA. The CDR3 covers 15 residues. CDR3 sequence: CASSLYRSSYNEQFF. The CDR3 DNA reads TGTGCCAGCAGCCTTTACCGGAGCTCCTACAATGAGCAGTTCTTC. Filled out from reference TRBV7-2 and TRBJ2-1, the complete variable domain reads GAGVSQSPSNKVTEKGKDVELRCDPISGHTALYWYRQSLGQGLEFLIYFQGNSAPDKSGLPSDRFSAERTGGSVSTLTIQRTQQEDSAVYLCASSLYRSSYNEQFFGPGTRLTVL.

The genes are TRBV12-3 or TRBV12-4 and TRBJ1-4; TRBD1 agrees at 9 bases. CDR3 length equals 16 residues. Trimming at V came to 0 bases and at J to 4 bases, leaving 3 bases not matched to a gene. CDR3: CASSLALTGGNEKLFF. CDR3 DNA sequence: TGTGCCAGCAGTTTAGCGCTGACAGGGGGTAATGAAAAACTGTTTTTT.